Following are 29 T cell receptor beta chains from one sample sequenced in a study of cytomegalovirus exposure and HLA in healthy donors. The PCR contained 60 Vbeta and 13 Jbeta primers. The data were produced by immunoSEQ multiplex PCR, yet TCRdb's version contains in-frame clones alone and is incomplete. The sample has approximately 110,000 clones; over 70% are singletons. Input material: PBMCs. The source of these receptors is a woman between 35 and 50 years old in good health and CMV-seronegative.

The chain has TRBV7-3 and TRBJ2-3; no reliable D call. V was shortened by 5 bases and J by 6 bases, with 21 bases between the two germline ends. CDR3 length: 16 residues. Germline loops: CDR1 SGHTA, CDR2 FQGTGA. The CDR3 sequence is CASSPSTSLRADTQYF. CDR3 nucleotides: TGTGCCAGCAGCCCCTCCACCTCTTTACGCGCGGATACGCAGTATTTT.

The rearrangement uses TRBV19 and TRBJ1-2, with D maybe TRBD1 (6 bases). Germline CDR1 LNHDA, CDR2 SQIVND (reference sequence). This CDR3 region has 12 residues. V shed 5 bases and J shed 2 bases, with 6 bases lying between them. The CDR3 protein is CASSGQNYGYTF. Here the CDR3 DNA reads TGTGCCAGTAGTGGACAGAACTATGGCTACACCTTC.

This chain links TRBV5-5 with TRBJ1-2, with D uncertain. The CDR3 runs 13 residues. Trimming removed 2 bases at V and 3 bases at J, with 8 bases between. Germline V gene sequence: CDR1 SGHKS, CDR2 YYEKEE (reference sequence). The CDR3 is CASSFLQDYGYTF. The CDR3 DNA reads TGTGCCAGCAGCTTTCTTCAGGACTATGGCTACACCTTC.

Concerning this clone itself: The germline gene is not matched at one end of the junction; a read error may be the cause. The chain recombines TRBV15 with TRBJ1-1, with unresolved D. This CDR3 region has 13 residues. Germline values: CDR1 LNHNV, CDR2 YYDKDF (reference sequence). The CDR3 is CATSGDLITEAFF. CDR3 bases: TGTGCCACCAGCGGAGACCTTATCACTGAAGCTTTCTTT. Variable domain in full (rest from reference TRBV15 and TRBJ1-1): DAMVIQNPRYQVTQFGKPVTLSCSQTLNHNVMYWYQQKSSQAPKLLFHYYDKDFNNEADTPDNFQSRRPNTSFCFLDIRSPGLGDTAMYLCATSGDLITEAFFGQGTRLTVV.

This chain connects TRBV2 to TRBJ1-5, with D tentatively TRBD1 (5 bases). Between the trimmed V and J ends, which lost 0 bases and 7 bases, there was a span of 7 bases. CDR3 size: 13 residues. Germline assignment: CDR1 SNHLY and CDR2 FYNNEI. CDR3 nucleotides: TGTGCCAGCAGTGAAGCGCGGGGGCAGCCCCAGCATTTT. Translated: CASSEARGQPQHF.

The chain employs TRBV27 and TRBJ1-6, with a weak D call TRBD1 (6 bases). Trimming took off 11 bases at V and 7 bases at J, with 15 bases between the two ends. Germline CDR1 and CDR2: MNHEY and SMNVEV (reference sequence). This CDR3 contains 13 residues. CDR3 DNA sequence: TGTGCCGCCAGAACAGGGCTAAATTCACCCCTCCACTTT. Encoded protein: CAARTGLNSPLHF.

V gene TRBV25-1 combines with J gene TRBJ1-2, with D possibly TRBD1 on 6 matching bases. Trimming took off 1 base at V and 4 bases at J, with 13 bases between the two ends. The CDR3 sequence is 15 residues long. Per germline, CDR1 MGHDK and CDR2 SYGVNS. The CDR3, as DNA: TGTGCCAGCAGTGAATGGGGGGGCAGTCGCTATGGCTACACCTTC. It is translated as CASSEWGGSRYGYTF.

The J gene is TRBJ2-6, the V gene TRBV29-1; 11 bases fit TRBD1. Germline V gives CDR1 SQVTM, CDR2 ANQGSEA. The CDR3 has 19 amino acids. V dropped 5 bases and J dropped 2; count of bases not matched to a gene: 14. The CDR3 loop reads CSVMPTAGTGGTGANVLTF. CDR3 in DNA: TGCAGCGTTATGCCTACGGCCGGGACAGGGGGTACTGGGGCCAACGTCCTGACTTTC.

The chain couples TRBV11-1 to TRBJ2-5, with D possibly TRBD2 on 5 matching bases. The CDR3 length is 13 residues. Trimming pared 1 base from V and 5 bases from J, leaving 8 bases between. Germline V gives CDR1 SGHAT, CDR2 FQDESV (reference sequence). CDR3 DNA: TGTGCCAGCAGCTTAGACGGCGGGGAGACCCAGTACTTC. It yields the protein CASSLDGGETQYF. Drawing the rest from reference TRBV11-1 and TRBJ2-5, the complete variable domain is EAEVAQSPRYKITEKSQAVAFWCDPISGHATLYWYRQILGQGPELLVQFQDESVVDDSQLPKDRFSAERLKGVDSTLKIQPAELGDSAMYLCASSLDGGETQYFGPGTRLLVL.

The chain is built from TRBV2 and TRBJ2-5, with D perhaps matching TRBD1 (5 bases). V lost 0 bases and J lost 0, with 8 bases in between. Germline CDR1 and CDR2: SNHLY and FYNNEI. The CDR3 spans 15 residues. CDR3 in DNA: TGTGCCAGCAGTGAAGCTCGACAGTACCAAGAGACCCAGTACTTC. Encoded protein: CASSEARQYQETQYF.

V usage is TRBV7-3 and J usage is TRBJ1-6; perhaps TRBD1 as D (5 bases). Trimming removed 4 bases from V and 7 bases from J, with 5 bases in between. The CDR3 runs to 12 residues. Per the germline V gene, CDR1 is SGHTA and CDR2 is FQGTGA. CDR3 DNA: TGTGCCAGCAGCTGGGGCAATTCACCCCTCCACTTT. Translated: CASSWGNSPLHF.

This clone was recorded a few times. The gene calls are TRBV14 and TRBJ1-3, with 7 bases matching TRBD1. The CDR3 loop spans 14 amino acids. V shed 4 bases, J shed 2 bases, and the junction held 2 bases outside the gene matches. The germline V gene encodes CDR1 SGHDN and CDR2 FVKESK. The CDR3 DNA reads TGTGCCAGCAGCCCCGGGACAGCTGGAAACACCATATATTTT. This gives the protein CASSPGTAGNTIYF.

The V gene is TRBV2, the J gene TRBJ2-5; TRBD2 is a possible D gene (6 bases). The CDR3 has 16 residues. Germline CDR1 SNHLY, CDR2 FYNNEI. V lost 3 bases, J lost 1 base, and 15 bases lay in between. CDR3 amino acids: CASSDRSETSQETQYF. The CDR3 bases are TGTGCCAGCAGTGACCGCTCCGAGACTAGCCAAGAGACCCAGTACTTC.

The V call is TRBV25-1, the J call TRBJ1-1; 7 positions agree with TRBD1. CDR1 and CDR2 (germline): MGHDK, SYGVNS. The CDR3 is 15 amino acids. V gave up 0 bases and J gave up 10 bases; unmatched junction bases: 11. The CDR3 coding sequence is TGTGCCAGCAGTGAATACCTAAACAGGGGACGAGGAGCTTTCTTT. This encodes CASSEYLNRGRGAFF.

The gene calls are TRBV5-4 and TRBJ2-1, with a tentative D call TRBD1 (5 bases). The V and J ends lost 0 bases and 7 bases respectively, with 11 bases between them. The CDR3 covers 14 residues. Germline V gene sequence: CDR1 SGHNT, CDR2 YYREEE (reference sequence). The CDR3 loop is CASSLDQGMNEQFF. The CDR3 region has the DNA TGTGCCAGCAGCTTGGATCAGGGTATGAATGAGCAGTTCTTC.

V usage is TRBV9 and J usage is TRBJ2-7; 10 nucleotides agree with TRBD2. J was trimmed by 7 bases and V by 0 bases; bases with no gene match: 10. The CDR3 sequence is 16 residues long. Germline-derived CDR1 and CDR2 are SGDLS and YYNGEE. CDR3 sequence reads: CASSVGGGTSVGEQYF. The CDR3 DNA is TGTGCCAGCAGCGTAGGCGGGGGGACTAGCGTGGGGGAGCAGTACTTC.

V usage is TRBV7-9 and J usage is TRBJ1-1; 8 nucleotides align to TRBD1. V dropped 4 bases and J dropped 4; count of bases not matched to a gene: 8. CDR1 is SEHNR, CDR2 FQNEAQ, per germline (reference sequence). The CDR3 contains 15 residues. CDR3 amino acids: CASSSPQGAGTEAFF. CDR3 in DNA: TGTGCCAGCAGCTCCCCTCAGGGGGCCGGCACTGAAGCTTTCTTT.

The chain combines TRBV19 with TRBJ1-1; the D gene is possibly TRBD1 (5 bases). V was shortened by 6 bases and J by 2 bases, with 19 bases between the two germline ends. This CDR3 contains 16 residues. The germline V gene encodes CDR1 LNHDA and CDR2 SQIVND (reference sequence). The CDR3 loop is CASSNSVWQGNTEAFF. Here the CDR3 DNA reads TGTGCCAGTAGCAATTCGGTGTGGCAGGGAAACACTGAAGCTTTCTTT. Together with reference TRBV19 and TRBJ1-1, the CDR3 gives the full variable domain: DGGITQSPKYLFRKEGQNVTLSCEQNLNHDAMYWYRQDPGQGLRLIYYSQIVNDFQKGDIAEGYSVSREKKESFPLTVTSAQKNPTAFYLCASSNSVWQGNTEAFFGQGTRLTVV.

This chain joins TRBV7-2 and TRBJ1-2; D is unclear. Between the trimmed V and J ends, which lost 0 bases and 7 bases, there was a span of 12 bases. CDR1 SGHTA and CDR2 FQGNSA come from the germline V gene. The CDR3 extends over 14 amino acids. This chain's CDR3 is CASSLAETSGGYTF. CDR3 nucleotide sequence: TGTGCCAGCAGCTTAGCAGAGACTTCGGGTGGCTACACCTTC.

This sequence joins TRBV9 and TRBJ2-3; D is possibly TRBD1 (6 bases). Trimming took off 7 bases at V and 0 bases at J, with 12 bases between the two ends. The CDR3 contains 14 residues. CDR1 is SGDLS and CDR2 is YYNGEE in the germline V gene. CDR3 region: CASSEGESTDTQYF. The CDR3 DNA reads TGTGCCAGCTCAGAGGGGGAAAGCACAGATACGCAGTATTTT.

The CDR3 bases are TGTGCTAGTGGGACGGGGACAGGGGGCCTGGCCCAGCATTTT. This encodes CASGTGTGGLAQHF. J is TRBJ1-5 and V is TRBV12-5; TRBD1 matches at 12 bases. CDR1 and CDR2 from the germline V gene are LGHNT and FRNRAP. The CDR3 runs 14 residues. Trimming cost V 6 bases and J 11 bases; bases outside gene matches: 8.

The chain employs TRBV4-3 and TRBJ2-3, with 7 bases identical to TRBD2. The J segment lost 1 base and the V segment lost 0 bases, leaving 1 base of the junction unmatched. Germline V CDR1 and CDR2: LGHNA, YSLEER. The CDR3 runs to 15 residues. DNA of the CDR3: TGCGCCAGCAGCCAAGAAAGCGGGGGCACAGATACGCAGTATTTT. Amino acids: CASSQESGGTDTQYF.

V and J are TRBV5-1 and TRBJ2-7, with D possibly matching TRBD1 (5 bases). Germline assignment: CDR1 SGHRS and CDR2 YFSETQ. The CDR3 is made up of 12 amino acids. Trimming took off 1 base at V and 6 bases at J, with 8 bases between the two ends. Here the CDR3 reads CASSLRGTEQYF. The CDR3 DNA sequence: TGCGCCAGCAGCTTGAGGGGAACCGAGCAGTACTTC.

V and J are TRBV13 and TRBJ2-3, with D possibly matching TRBD2 (5 bases). CDR3 size: 14 residues. The ends were cut back, 6 bases at V and 5 bases at J, with 15 bases in the middle. Germline CDR1 and CDR2: PRHDT and FYEKMQ (reference sequence). The CDR3 loop is CASSFLASGDTQYF. The DNA for the CDR3 is TGTGCCAGCAGTTTTCTAGCAAGTGGAGATACGCAGTATTTT.

This clone was found once. The chain employs TRBV6-6 and TRBJ1-2; 7 positions match TRBD1. The CDR3 contains 15 residues. The V gene end was trimmed by 6 bases and the J gene end by 0 bases; junction bases not matched to a gene: 7. Per the germline V gene, CDR1 is MNHNY and CDR2 is SVGAGI (reference sequence). The CDR3 here is CASRLPGQPNYGYTF. CDR3 DNA sequence: TGTGCCAGCAGGTTACCGGGACAGCCTAACTATGGCTACACCTTC.

The V and J genes are TRBV5-4 and TRBJ2-1; TRBD2 is a possible D gene (7 bases). V was pared by 4 bases and J by 0 bases, with 17 bases between. Germline V CDR1 and CDR2: SGHNT, YYREEE (reference sequence). This CDR3 is 17 amino acids long. CDR3 loop: CASSPGGAGASYNEQFF. As DNA, the CDR3 is TGTGCCAGCAGCCCGGGTGGCGCGGGGGCCTCCTACAATGAGCAGTTCTTC.

The V and J genes are TRBV5-6 and TRBJ1-2; possibly TRBD1 for D (5 bases). Germline V gene sequence: CDR1 SGHDT, CDR2 YYEEEE. CDR3 size: 14 residues. The V end was cut by 3 bases, the J end by 5 bases, with 14 bases between. Written as DNA, the CDR3 is TGTGCCAGCAGCTCCCGCCGGGGGGATTATGGCTACACCTTC. It translates to CASSSRRGDYGYTF.

This clone was seen a few times. V usage is TRBV4-2 and J usage is TRBJ2-3, with 15 bases fitting TRBD2. V lost 3 bases to trimming and J lost 2 bases; unmatched junction nucleotides: 6. The V gene's germline CDR1 is LGHNA and CDR2 YNFKEQ. This CDR3 region has 18 residues. The CDR3, as DNA: TGTGCCAGCAGCCAGGGACTAGCGGGGGGCCCCTCCACAGATACGCAGTATTTT. Translated: CASSQGLAGGPSTDTQYF.

As concerns this clone: Other nucleotide sequences in the sample specify the same CDR3. The chain couples TRBV7-3 to TRBJ2-3; D is possibly TRBD2 (6 bases). V lost 5 bases and J lost 2, with 11 bases in between. The CDR3 covers 14 residues. The germline V gene encodes CDR1 SGHTA and CDR2 FQGTGA. The CDR3 here is CASSPGGVTDTQYF. The CDR3 region has the DNA TGTGCCAGCAGCCCCGGCGGGGTCACAGATACGCAGTATTTT.